Sequencing of this T cell receptor beta chain was carried out in a study of regulatory T cells in long-lasting Graves disease. Overall study: To qualify as persistent, Graves' disease required over 5 years of antithyroid drugs with positive TSH receptor antibodies.

In regard to this clonotype: Its target is unknown.

The time point denotes: persistent/refractory GD, antithyroid drugs over 5 years with positive TRAb. Following extraction of RNA from PBMCs, that RNA was used to make the TCR library. Libraries of TCR beta came from iRepertoire HTBI primers plus Arm-PCR of CDR3 regions. MiXCR was run by TCRdb on the multiplex PCR reads, yielding one entry per CDR3 protein. The data hold about 430,000 distinct CDR3 sequences, with around a fifth observed a single time. Study observations and caveats: Less diverse TCR repertoires were seen in persistent Graves' patients than in newly diagnosed ones.

Germline CDR1 and CDR2: KGHSH and LQKENI. The CDR3 sequence is 12 residues long. V was shortened by 3 bases and J by 7 bases, with 9 bases between the two germline ends. The source of this sequence is a female donor with Graves disease. The sequences come from peripheral blood mononuclear cells (PBMCs), collected when the disease was refractory, from a patient treated with antithyroid drugs. The rearrangement uses TRBV18 and TRBJ1-1; D gene uncertain. CDR3 nucleotides: TGTGCCAGCTCACCCTCCTCCGGTGAAGCTTTCTTT. Translating it yields CASSPSSGEAFF.